This TCR beta chain stems from a study of patients and donors after allogeneic stem cell transplantation. This CDR3 is 18 amino acids long. V shed 4 bases and J shed 0 bases, with 19 bases lying between them. Germline values: CDR1 SGHTA, CDR2 FQGNSA. This clonotype was observed many times. One entry per CDR3 protein results from TCRdb running MiXCR on the RT-PCR reads. The sample yields 8,000 to 10,000 distinct CDR3 sequences, approximately 6.3% seen once. This chain uses TRBV7-2 with TRBJ2-1; possibly TRBD2 for D (6 bases). Sequenced input: blood, either unsorted or a sorted T cell fraction (not recorded which). The origin of this receptor is a human donor who was either an allogeneic HSCT recipient or a stem cell or donor lymphocyte infusion donor (not recorded which). It is not recorded whose cells these are; they may come from a transplant donor. Here the CDR3 reads CASSSGWRGTGSYNEQFF. The CDR3 nucleotides read TGTGCCAGCAGCTCCGGGTGGCGGGGTACCGGCTCCTACAATGAGCAGTTCTTC.